The clone carrying this T cell receptor (beta chain) was seen a handful of times. During active infection, Seattle patients enrolled and were then monitored through disease. Under the authors' procedure: Estimated nucleated cell counts came from reference gene primer amplification. Libraries were prepared by immunoSEQ multiplex PCR; TCRdb keeps only in-frame clonotypes and omits some of them. D and trimming come from the DNA, and the V and J calls and clone size come from that table. The data hold roughly 280,000 clones, with around nine tenths observed a single time. The data belong to a study of blood T cell repertoires in COVID-19. As for the study in general: Sites across the United States, Italy and Spain contributed samples from acute and convalescent COVID-19.

The CDR3 runs 16 residues. Trimming removed 3 bases from V and 5 bases from J; junction bases left unmatched: 6. The germline V gene has CDR1 MDHEN and CDR2 SYDVKM. Material: peripheral blood. This clonotype originated in a woman aged 55 to 70 with COVID-19, enrolled during active disease. This sequence joins TRBV28 and TRBJ2-5, with 13 bases lining up with TRBD2. The CDR3 reads CASSFRTSGSGETQYF. In DNA form, the CDR3 reads TGTGCCAGCAGTTTCAGGACTAGCGGGAGTGGGGAGACCCAGTACTTC.